This T cell receptor beta chain is from a study of CD8 T cells in Susac syndrome. Relapsing-remitting disease, either stable or active, was present in the multiple sclerosis controls, who were treatment-naive patients. The CDR3 has 16 amino acids. CDR1 DFQATT and CDR2 SNEGSKA come from the germline V gene (reference sequence). Unmatched junction bases numbered 4, after V lost 3 bases and J lost 6 bases. Random hexamers were used to reverse transcribe an amount of about 0.45 to 1 ug RNA. TCRdb re-analysed the immunoSEQ multiplex PCR reads in MiXCR, keeping a single row per CDR3 protein. Here the sample spans some 140,000 distinct CDR3 sequences, 91% being singletons.

The sample comprised CD8+ T cells from PBMCs. The chain links TRBV20-1 to TRBJ2-2, with 16 bases aligning to TRBD2. The sequence came from a human donor with multiple sclerosis. DNA for the CDR3: TGCAGTGCTAGGGGGACTAGCGGGAGGGCCCCCGGGGAGCTGTTTTTT. Translated, it gives CSARGTSGRAPGELFF.